The T cell receptor (beta chain) under discussion was sequenced for a study of T cells expressing NK-cell markers. No DNA is given; TCRdb re-called the 5' RACE reads and lists each CDR3 protein once. The sample's table shows 350,000 to 500,000 distinct CDR3 sequences. Sequenced material: blood T cells: a sorted CD56 or NKG2C T cell subset, CD4+ or CD8+ T cells, or bulk PBMC T cells (not recorded which). The source is a woman aged 18-70 years in good health.

The CDR3 here is CSAGLAGSNQPQHF. The chain is built from TRBV20-1 and TRBJ1-5. This CDR3 spans 14 amino acids. CDR1 DFQATT and CDR2 SNEGSKA come from the germline V gene (reference sequence).